This T cell receptor (beta chain) is drawn from a study of T cells in lung cancer brain metastases. Trimming pared 10 bases from V and 0 bases from J, leaving 13 bases between. Germline-derived CDR1 and CDR2 are MDHEN and SYDVKM. CDR3 length equals 14 residues. Here immunoSEQ multiplex PCR was the method, and the copy in TCRdb shows in-frame clones only, minus some. The table has about 2,100 clones, around 91% seen once; the top ten hold nearly 3.5%. This clone was observed a few times. The rearrangement links TRBV28 to TRBJ1-3; D not certain. Material for sequencing was tumor tissue from the primary lung tumor. The receptor was isolated from a man in his 70s with non-small cell lung cancer. CDR3 loop: CAITDGRSGNTIYF. In DNA form, the CDR3 reads TGTGCCATCACGGACGGCCGCTCTGGAAACACCATATATTTT.